Following are 13 T cell receptor beta chains from one sample sequenced in a study of radiotherapy plus CTLA-4 blockade in lung cancer. Using immunoSEQ multiplex PCR, the repertoire was profiled, and TCRdb retains in-frame clones only, with some absent. The table shows about 49,000 clones, with 60% to 80% occurring only once. The material was peripheral blood, obtained from a patient treated with radiotherapy plus ipilimumab. All receptors come from a human donor with non-small cell lung cancer who had stable disease on radiotherapy plus ipilimumab.

The CDR3, as DNA: TGTGCCAGCAGCCATGTGGGGCAGGAATCGACGACTGAAGCTTTCTTT. This translates into CASSHVGQESTTEAFF. The rearrangement uses TRBV7-8 and TRBJ1-1; TRBD1 might be the D (5 bases). Germline assignment: CDR1 SGHVS and CDR2 FQNEAQ. Between the trimmed V and J ends, which lost 5 bases and 5 bases, there was a span of 21 bases. This CDR3 has 16 amino acids.

The chain recombines TRBV7-2 with TRBJ1-4; TRBD1 agrees at 11 bases. This CDR3 is 14 amino acids long. Losses at the gene ends were 4 bases for V and 6 bases for J; bases not matched to a gene: 1. Germline lookup yields CDR1 SGHTA and CDR2 FQGNSA. CDR3 DNA sequence: TGTGCCAGCAGCTCGGACAGGGGGCATGAAAAACTGTTTTTT. Translation gives CASSSDRGHEKLFF.

The chain combines TRBV7-9 with TRBJ1-1; a weak D match, TRBD1 (5 bases). V shed 3 bases and J shed 6 bases, with 11 bases lying between them. The CDR3 consists of 13 residues. Germline V CDR1 and CDR2: SEHNR, FQNEAQ (reference sequence). Written as DNA, the CDR3 is TGTGCCAGCAGCTTTGGGGGGAGCGCTGAAGCTTTCTTT. Amino acid sequence: CASSFGGSAEAFF.

V is TRBV7-2 and J is TRBJ2-7; TRBD2 agrees at 11 bases. From germline, CDR1 is SGHTA and CDR2 FQGNSA. The CDR3 spans 16 residues. J lost 7 bases, V lost 4 bases, and 12 bases had no gene match. The CDR3 DNA reads TGTGCCAGCAGCTCGTCCCTAGCGGGGGGTGGTCGGGAGCAGTACTTC. Protein product: CASSSSLAGGGREQYF.

This clone occurred a few times. V is TRBV29-1 and J is TRBJ2-1; 9 bases are a match to TRBD2. Germline V lookup: CDR1 SQVTM, CDR2 ANQGSEA. The CDR3 loop spans 14 amino acids. The CDR3: CSMPGARGGNEQFF. CDR3 nucleotide sequence: TGCAGTATGCCGGGGGCGCGGGGGGGCAATGAGCAGTTCTTC.

The chain couples TRBV5-1 to TRBJ2-1, with 7 nucleotides matching TRBD1. The junction had 3 bases not matched to a gene; V was cut back by 1 base and J by 2 bases. Germline CDR1 and CDR2: SGHRS and YFSETQ. The CDR3 has 15 residues. The CDR3 coding sequence is TGCGCCAGCAGCTTGACAGGGGTCACCTACAATGAGCAGTTCTTC. This encodes CASSLTGVTYNEQFF.

Comments on this clone: Compared with germline, one end of the junction differs, possibly owing to a read error. The chain combines TRBV2 with TRBJ2-2, with D tentatively TRBD2 (7 bases). The CDR3 runs 17 residues. Germline lookup yields CDR1 SNHLY and CDR2 FYNNEI. CDR3 sequence (DNA): TGTGCCAGCAGTGAAAGTAGCGCGGGGGCCGCTACCGGGGTGCTGTTTTTT. Translated: CASSESSAGAATGVLFF.

J is TRBJ2-3 and V is TRBV4-3, with a possible D match to TRBD1 (5 bases). Germline values: CDR1 LGHNA, CDR2 YSLEER. The CDR3 contains 14 residues. The V and J ends lost 3 bases and 6 bases respectively, with 13 bases between them. For the CDR3, the DNA is TGCGCCAGCAGCCATTGGTTAGGGGCTGATACGCAGTATTTT. Its translation: CASSHWLGADTQYF.

The chain couples TRBV6-1 to TRBJ2-7, with D unclear. From germline, CDR1 is MNHNS and CDR2 SASEGT. This CDR3 comprises 14 residues. V was clipped by 5 bases and J by 0 bases, with 11 bases between them. The CDR3 DNA follows: TGTGCCAGCAGTCTTACAGCCCCCTCCTACGAGCAGTACGTC. Translation: CASSLTAPSYEQYV.

For the CDR3, the DNA is TGTGCCAGCTCACAGGTCAGGGAGCACGAGCAGTACTTC. Amino acids: CASSQVREHEQYF. The chain joins TRBV18 to TRBJ2-7; D may be TRBD1 or TRBD2 (5 bases each). CDR3 length: 13 residues. V lost 4 bases and J 5 bases, leaving 12 bases between the germline ends. Per germline, CDR1 KGHSH and CDR2 LQKENI.

The chain recombines TRBV19 with TRBJ2-3; 8 positions match TRBD1. From germline, CDR1 is LNHDA and CDR2 SQIVND (reference sequence). This CDR3 is built from 16 residues. V shed 6 bases, J shed 5 bases, and the junction held 13 bases outside the gene matches. CDR3 DNA: TGTGCCAGTAGAGCGGACAGGGTAAGAGGTAGAGATACGCAGTATTTT. Amino acid sequence: CASRADRVRGRDTQYF.

This clone was seen only once. The chain couples TRBV9 to TRBJ1-3; D is unclear. The CDR3 covers 12 residues. V gave up 0 bases and J gave up 14 bases, with 12 bases separating them. Germline V gene data show CDR1 as SGDLS and CDR2 as YYNGEE. The DNA for the CDR3 is TGTGCCAGCAGCGTAGAGCAGGCTACCTTATATTTT. This codes for CASSVEQATLYF.

The chain links TRBV7-8 to TRBJ1-5; maybe TRBD1 (5 bases). V lost 3 bases and J 11 bases, leaving 11 bases between the germline ends. This CDR3 contains 12 residues. CDR1 is SGHVS and CDR2 is FQNEAQ in the germline V gene. DNA of the CDR3: TGTGCCAGCAGCTTGCCAGAACAGGCCCAGCATTTT. This translates into CASSLPEQAQHF.